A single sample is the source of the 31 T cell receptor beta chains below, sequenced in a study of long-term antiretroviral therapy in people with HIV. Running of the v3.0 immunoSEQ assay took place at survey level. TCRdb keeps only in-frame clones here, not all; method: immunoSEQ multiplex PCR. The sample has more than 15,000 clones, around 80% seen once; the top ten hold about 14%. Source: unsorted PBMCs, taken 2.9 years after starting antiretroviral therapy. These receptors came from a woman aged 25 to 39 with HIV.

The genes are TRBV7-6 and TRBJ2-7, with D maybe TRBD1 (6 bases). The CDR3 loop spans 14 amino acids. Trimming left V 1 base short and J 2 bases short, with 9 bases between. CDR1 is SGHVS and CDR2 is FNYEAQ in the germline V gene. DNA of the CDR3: TGTGCCAGCAGCTTAGGGGACATCGCCTACGAGCAGTACGTC. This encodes CASSLGDIAYEQYV.

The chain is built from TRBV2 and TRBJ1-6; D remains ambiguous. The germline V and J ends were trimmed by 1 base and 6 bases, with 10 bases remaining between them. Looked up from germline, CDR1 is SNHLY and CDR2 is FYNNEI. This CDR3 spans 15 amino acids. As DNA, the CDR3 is TGTGCCAGCAGTGAAGTGAGGAAAGCTAATTCACCCCTCCACTTT. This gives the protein CASSEVRKANSPLHF.

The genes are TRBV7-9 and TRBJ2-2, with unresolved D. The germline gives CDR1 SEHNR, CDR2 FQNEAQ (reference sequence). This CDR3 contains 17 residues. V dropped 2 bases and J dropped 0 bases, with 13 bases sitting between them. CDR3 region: CASSLPRGPSNTGELFF. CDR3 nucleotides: TGTGCCAGCAGCTTACCGCGCGGTCCTTCGAACACCGGGGAGCTGTTTTTT.

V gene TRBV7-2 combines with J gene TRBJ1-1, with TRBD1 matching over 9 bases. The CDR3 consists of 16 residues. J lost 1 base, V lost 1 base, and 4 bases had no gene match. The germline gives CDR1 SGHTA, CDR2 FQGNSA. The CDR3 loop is CASSLGDRGTNTEAFF. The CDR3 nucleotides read TGTGCCAGCAGCTTAGGAGACAGGGGGACGAACACTGAAGCTTTCTTT.

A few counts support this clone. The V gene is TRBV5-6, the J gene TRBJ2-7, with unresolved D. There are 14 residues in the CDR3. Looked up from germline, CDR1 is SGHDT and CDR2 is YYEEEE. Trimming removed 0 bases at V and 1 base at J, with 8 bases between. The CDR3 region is CASSLARRSYEQYF. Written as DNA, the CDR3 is TGTGCCAGCAGCTTGGCGCGGAGATCCTACGAGCAGTACTTC.

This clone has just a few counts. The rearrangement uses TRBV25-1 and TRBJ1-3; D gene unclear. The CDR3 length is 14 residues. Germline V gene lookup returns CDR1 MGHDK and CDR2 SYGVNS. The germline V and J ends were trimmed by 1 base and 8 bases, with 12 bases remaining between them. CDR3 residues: CASSEFKVLDTIYF. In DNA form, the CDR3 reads TGTGCCAGCAGTGAATTTAAGGTCCTGGACACCATATATTTT.

This CDR3 reads CASRLQGVGGGYTF. CDR3 sequence (DNA): TGTGCCAGCAGACTACAGGGGGTTGGCGGGGGCTACACCTTC. The chain couples TRBV6-5 to TRBJ1-2, with 8 bases that match TRBD1. The CDR3 covers 14 residues. V was pared by 6 bases and J by 8 bases, with 11 bases of the junction left unmatched. CDR1 is MNHEY and CDR2 is SVGAGI in the germline V gene.

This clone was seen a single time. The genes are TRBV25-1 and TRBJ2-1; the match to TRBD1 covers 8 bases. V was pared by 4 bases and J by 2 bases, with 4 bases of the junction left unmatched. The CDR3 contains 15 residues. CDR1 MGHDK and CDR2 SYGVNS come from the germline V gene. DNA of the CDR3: TGTGCCAGCAGTGGGGACAGGAATGCCTACAATGAGCAGTTCTTC. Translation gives CASSGDRNAYNEQFF. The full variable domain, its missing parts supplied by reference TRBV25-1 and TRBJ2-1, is EADIYQTPRYLVIGTGKKITLECSQTMGHDKMYWYQQDPGMELHLIHYSYGVNSTEKGDLSSESTVSRIRTEHFPLTLESARPSHTSQYLCASSGDRNAYNEQFFGPGTRLTVL.

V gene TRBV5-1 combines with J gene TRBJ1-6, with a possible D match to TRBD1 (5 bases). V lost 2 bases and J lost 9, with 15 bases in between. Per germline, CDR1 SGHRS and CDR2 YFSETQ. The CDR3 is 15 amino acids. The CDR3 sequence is CASSFQGGPGSPLHF. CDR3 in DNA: TGCGCCAGCAGCTTCCAGGGAGGTCCCGGTTCACCCCTCCACTTT.

CDR3 DNA: TGTGCCAGCAGCGTATACAGGGTGGACAATGAGCAGTTCTTC. Translated, it gives CASSVYRVDNEQFF. The rearrangement uses TRBV9 and TRBJ2-1; possibly TRBD1 for D (6 bases). V shed 1 base and J shed 5 bases, with 10 bases lying between them. The germline gives CDR1 SGDLS, CDR2 YYNGEE. The CDR3 totals 14 residues.

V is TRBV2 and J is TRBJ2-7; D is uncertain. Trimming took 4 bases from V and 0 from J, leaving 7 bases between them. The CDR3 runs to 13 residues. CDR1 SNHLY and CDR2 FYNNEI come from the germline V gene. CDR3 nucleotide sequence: TGTGCCAGCAGTGTGGAGAGCTCCTACGAGCAGTACTTC. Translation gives CASSVESSYEQYF. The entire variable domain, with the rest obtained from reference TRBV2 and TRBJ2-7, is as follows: EPEVTQTPSHQVTQMGQEVILRCVPISNHLYFYWYRQILGQKVEFLVSFYNNEISEKSEIFDDQFSVERPDGSNFTLKIRSTKLEDSAMYFCASSVESSYEQYFGPGTRLTVT.

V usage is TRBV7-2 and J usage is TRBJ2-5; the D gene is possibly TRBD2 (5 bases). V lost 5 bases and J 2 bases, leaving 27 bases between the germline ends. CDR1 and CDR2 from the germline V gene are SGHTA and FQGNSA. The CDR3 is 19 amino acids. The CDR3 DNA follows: TGTGCCAGCAGCCCTTTAGCCTACTCTGGGCGGGCTACTCAAGAGACCCAGTACTTC. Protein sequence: CASSPLAYSGRATQETQYF.

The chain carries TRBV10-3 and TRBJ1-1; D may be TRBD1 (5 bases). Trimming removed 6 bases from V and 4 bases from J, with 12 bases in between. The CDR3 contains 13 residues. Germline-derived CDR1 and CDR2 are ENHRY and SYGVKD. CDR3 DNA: TGTGCCATCAGCGAAGTTCAGGGCACTGAAGCTTTCTTT. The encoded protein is CAISEVQGTEAFF.

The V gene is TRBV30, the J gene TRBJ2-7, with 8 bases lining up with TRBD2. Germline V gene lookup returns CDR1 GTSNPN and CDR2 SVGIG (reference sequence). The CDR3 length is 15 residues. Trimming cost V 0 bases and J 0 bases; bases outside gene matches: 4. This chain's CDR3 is CAWSVGGASSYEQYV. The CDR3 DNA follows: TGTGCCTGGAGTGTCGGGGGGGCAAGCTCCTACGAGCAGTACGTC.

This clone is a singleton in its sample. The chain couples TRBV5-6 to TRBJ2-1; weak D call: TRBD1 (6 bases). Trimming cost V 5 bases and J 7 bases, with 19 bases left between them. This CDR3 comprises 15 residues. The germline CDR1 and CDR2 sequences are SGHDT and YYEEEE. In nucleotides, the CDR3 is TGTGCCAGCAGTACCAAACCCGCCCAGGGGAATGAGCAGTTCTTC. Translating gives CASSTKPAQGNEQFF.

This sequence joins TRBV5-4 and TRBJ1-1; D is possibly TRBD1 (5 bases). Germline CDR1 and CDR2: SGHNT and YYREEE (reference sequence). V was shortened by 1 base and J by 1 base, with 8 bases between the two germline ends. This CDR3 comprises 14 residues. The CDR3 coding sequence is TGTGCCAGCAGCTTGCAGGGAGCGAACACTGAAGCTTTCTTT. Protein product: CASSLQGANTEAFF. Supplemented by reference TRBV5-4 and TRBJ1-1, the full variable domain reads ETGVTQSPTHLIKTRGQQVTLRCSSQSGHNTVSWYQQALGQGPQFIFQYYREEENGRGNFPPRFSGLQFPNYSSELNVNALELDDSALYLCASSLQGANTEAFFGQGTRLTVV.

DNA for the CDR3: TGTGCCTGGAGTACTGAGTCGAATTGGGGCACAGATACGCAGTATTTT. Translated, it gives CAWSTESNWGTDTQYF. This rearrangement joins TRBV30 to TRBJ2-3; the D is unclear. Germline V CDR1 and CDR2: GTSNPN, SVGIG (reference sequence). Trimming shortened V by 2 bases and J by 1 base, and 16 bases separated the two germline ends. The CDR3 length is 16 residues.

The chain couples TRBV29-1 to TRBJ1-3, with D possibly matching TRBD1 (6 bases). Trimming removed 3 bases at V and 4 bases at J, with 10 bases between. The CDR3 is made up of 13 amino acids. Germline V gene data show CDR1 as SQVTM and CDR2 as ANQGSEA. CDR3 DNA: TGCAGCGTTGAGGAGGGGGTGGGAAACACCATATATTTT. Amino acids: CSVEEGVGNTIYF.

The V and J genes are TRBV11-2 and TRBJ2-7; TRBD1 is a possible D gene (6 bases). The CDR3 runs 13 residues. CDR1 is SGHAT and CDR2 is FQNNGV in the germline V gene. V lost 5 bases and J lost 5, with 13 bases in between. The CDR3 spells CASSRNRANEQYF. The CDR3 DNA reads TGTGCCAGCAGCCGCAACAGGGCCAACGAGCAGTACTTC. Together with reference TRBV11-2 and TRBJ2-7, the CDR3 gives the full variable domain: EAGVAQSPRYKIIEKRQSVAFWCNPISGHATLYWYQQILGQGPKLLIQFQNNGVVDDSQLPKDRFSAERLKGVDSTLKIQPAKLEDSAVYLCASSRNRANEQYFGPGTRLTVT.

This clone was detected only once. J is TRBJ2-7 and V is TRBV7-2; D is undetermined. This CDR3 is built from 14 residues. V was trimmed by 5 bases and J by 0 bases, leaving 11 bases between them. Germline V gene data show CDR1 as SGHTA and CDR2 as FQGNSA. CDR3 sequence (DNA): TGTGCCAGCAGCCGCGGCAGGACCTCCTACGAGCAGTACTTC. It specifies CASSRGRTSYEQYF.

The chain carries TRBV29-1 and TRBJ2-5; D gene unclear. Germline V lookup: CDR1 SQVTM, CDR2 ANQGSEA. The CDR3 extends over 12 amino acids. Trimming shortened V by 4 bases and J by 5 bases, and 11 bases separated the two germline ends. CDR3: CSVGYLGETQYF. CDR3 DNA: TGCAGCGTTGGCTACCTGGGGGAGACCCAGTACTTC.

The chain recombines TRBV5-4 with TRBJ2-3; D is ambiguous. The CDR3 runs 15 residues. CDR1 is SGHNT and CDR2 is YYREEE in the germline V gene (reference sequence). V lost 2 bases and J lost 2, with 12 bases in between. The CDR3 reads CASSLSTGHTDTQYF. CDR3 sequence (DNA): TGTGCCAGCAGCTTAAGTACGGGTCACACAGATACGCAGTATTTT.

The CDR3 protein is CASSPGHVGTEAFF. The CDR3 coding sequence is TGTGCCAGTAGCCCGGGACATGTAGGCACTGAAGCTTTCTTT. The V call is TRBV19, the J call TRBJ1-1; possibly TRBD1 for D (6 bases). With 6 bases removed from V and 4 bases from J, the gap between germline ends came to 15 bases. CDR3 length: 14 residues. Germline-derived CDR1 and CDR2 are LNHDA and SQIVND (reference sequence).

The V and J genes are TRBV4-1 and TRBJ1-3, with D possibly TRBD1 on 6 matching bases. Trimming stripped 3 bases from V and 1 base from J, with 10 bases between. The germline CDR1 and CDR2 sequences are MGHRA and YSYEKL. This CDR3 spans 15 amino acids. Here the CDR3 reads CASSHQGGSGNTIYF. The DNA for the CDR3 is TGCGCCAGCAGCCACCAAGGGGGATCTGGAAACACCATATATTTT.

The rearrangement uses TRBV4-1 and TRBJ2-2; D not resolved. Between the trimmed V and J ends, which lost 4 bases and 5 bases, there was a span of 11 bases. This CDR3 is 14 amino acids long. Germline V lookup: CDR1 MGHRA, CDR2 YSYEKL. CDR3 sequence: CASSLLAATGELFF. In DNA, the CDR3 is TGCGCCAGCAGCCTGTTGGCAGCAACCGGGGAGCTGTTTTTT.

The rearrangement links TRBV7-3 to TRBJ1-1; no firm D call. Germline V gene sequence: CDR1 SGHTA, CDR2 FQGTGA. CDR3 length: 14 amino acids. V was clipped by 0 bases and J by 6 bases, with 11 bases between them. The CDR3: CASSLTAGKAEAFF. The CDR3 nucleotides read TGTGCCAGCAGCTTAACGGCCGGTAAGGCTGAAGCTTTCTTT.

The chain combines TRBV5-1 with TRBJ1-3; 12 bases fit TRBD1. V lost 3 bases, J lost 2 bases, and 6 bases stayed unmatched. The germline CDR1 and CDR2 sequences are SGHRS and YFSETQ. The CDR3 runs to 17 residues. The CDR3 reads CASSSAGTGGAGNTIYF. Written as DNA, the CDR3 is TGCGCCAGCAGCTCGGCCGGGACAGGGGGCGCTGGAAACACCATATATTTT.

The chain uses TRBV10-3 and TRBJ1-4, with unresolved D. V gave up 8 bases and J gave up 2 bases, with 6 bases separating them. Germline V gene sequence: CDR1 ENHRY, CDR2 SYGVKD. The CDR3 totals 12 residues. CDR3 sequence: CAIGETNEKLFF. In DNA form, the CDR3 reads TGTGCCATCGGGGAGACTAATGAAAAACTGTTTTTT.

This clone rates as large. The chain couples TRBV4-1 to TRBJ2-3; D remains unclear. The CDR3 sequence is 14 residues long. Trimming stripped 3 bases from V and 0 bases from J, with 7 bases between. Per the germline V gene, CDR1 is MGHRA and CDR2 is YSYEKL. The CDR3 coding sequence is TGCGCCAGCAGCCAGACATCAAGCACAGATACGCAGTATTTT. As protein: CASSQTSSTDTQYF.

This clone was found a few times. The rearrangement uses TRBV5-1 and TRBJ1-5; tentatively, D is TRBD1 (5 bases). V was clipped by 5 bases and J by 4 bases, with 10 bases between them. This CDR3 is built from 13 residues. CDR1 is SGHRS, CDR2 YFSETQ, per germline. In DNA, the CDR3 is TGCGCCAGCAGTGCCGGACAAAATCAGCCCCAGCATTTT. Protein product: CASSAGQNQPQHF. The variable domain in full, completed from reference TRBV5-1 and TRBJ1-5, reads KAGVTQTPRYLIKTRGQQVTLSCSPISGHRSVSWYQQTPGQGLQFLFEYFSETQRNKGNFPGRFSGRQFSNSRSEMNVSTLELGDSALYLCASSAGQNQPQHFGDGTRLSIL.

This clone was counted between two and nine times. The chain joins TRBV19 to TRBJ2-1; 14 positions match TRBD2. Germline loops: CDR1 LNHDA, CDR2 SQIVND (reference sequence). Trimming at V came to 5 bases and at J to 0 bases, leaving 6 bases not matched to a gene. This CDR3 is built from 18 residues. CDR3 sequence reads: CASSRTSGGLGSYNEQFF. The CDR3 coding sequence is TGTGCCAGTAGTCGGACTAGCGGGGGGTTAGGCTCCTACAATGAGCAGTTCTTC.